Following are 3 T cell receptor beta chains from one sample sequenced in a study of beta chain features in type 1 diabetes. Study-wide results and caveats: Type 1 diabetes patients showed a moderate but significant shortening of TCRB CDR3s in all four CD4+ subsets.

Expressed TCRB transcripts were sequenced after all isolated RNA was converted to cDNA. Sequenced by immunoSEQ multiplex PCR; TCRdb stores in-frame clones only, minus some. The table lists fewer than 300,000 clones, 11% of them singletons, with more than 0.015% in the top ten. No antigen has been assigned to these receptors. The sequenced sample was naive CD4+ T cells from blood. All receptors derive from a man aged 30-40 years with type 1 diabetes.

This clone was detected only a few times. The J gene is TRBJ2-1, the V gene TRBV7-9, with 14 bases aligning to TRBD2. V lost 3 bases to trimming and J lost 7 bases; unmatched junction nucleotides: 2. CDR1 is SEHNR, CDR2 FQNEAQ, per germline (reference sequence). The CDR3 runs 15 residues. CDR3 sequence (DNA): TGTGCCAGCAGCTTGGGACTAGCGGGGGATAATGAGCAGTTCTTC. Amino acid sequence: CASSLGLAGDNEQFF. The full variable domain, in which reference TRBV7-9 and TRBJ2-1 provide the parts outside the CDR3, is DTGVSQNPRHKITKRGQNVTFRCDPISEHNRLYWYRQTLGQGPEFLTYFQNEAQLEKSRLLSDRFSAERPKGSFSTLEIQRTEQGDSAMYLCASSLGLAGDNEQFFGPGTRLTVL.

The rearrangement links TRBV29-1 to TRBJ2-7, with a weak D call TRBD2 (5 bases). The CDR3 sequence is 14 residues long. The ends were cut back, 4 bases at V and 2 bases at J, with 15 bases in the middle. The germline V gene has CDR1 SQVTM and CDR2 ANQGSEA. In DNA, the CDR3 is TGCAGCGTTGCAGGAGAAAGAGGGCCCTACGAGCAGTACTTC. As protein: CSVAGERGPYEQYF.

This chain links TRBV5-1 with TRBJ2-1; 8 bases agree with TRBD1. V lost 4 bases and J lost 1; bases outside the gene matches: 4. This CDR3 comprises 15 residues. CDR1 is SGHRS, CDR2 YFSETQ, per germline. CDR3 in DNA: TGCGCCAGCAGCATACAGGGGGGATCCTACAATGAGCAGTTCTTC. Translating gives CASSIQGGSYNEQFF.